In this sample, the clone carrying this TCR beta chain turned up a few times. The protocol was immunoSEQ multiplex PCR, while the TCRdb copy is restricted to in-frame clones and leaves out a portion. The table lists some 70,000 clones, roughly 88% of them singletons, with about 6% in the top ten. V dropped 0 bases and J dropped 7 bases, with 10 bases sitting between them. This CDR3 spans 13 amino acids. The V gene's germline CDR1 is SGHRS and CDR2 YFSETQ. This sample is drawn from a study of blood T cell repertoires in COVID-19. Study background: Researchers got acute and convalescent COVID-19 samples from the United States, Italy and Spain.

The chain combines TRBV5-1 with TRBJ1-2; D unclear. The receptor was derived from an older woman with acute or convalescent COVID-19. The sequenced sample was peripheral blood. The CDR3 here is CASSLEARGGYTF. The CDR3 nucleotides read TGCGCCAGCAGCTTGGAGGCCCGGGGTGGCTACACCTTC.